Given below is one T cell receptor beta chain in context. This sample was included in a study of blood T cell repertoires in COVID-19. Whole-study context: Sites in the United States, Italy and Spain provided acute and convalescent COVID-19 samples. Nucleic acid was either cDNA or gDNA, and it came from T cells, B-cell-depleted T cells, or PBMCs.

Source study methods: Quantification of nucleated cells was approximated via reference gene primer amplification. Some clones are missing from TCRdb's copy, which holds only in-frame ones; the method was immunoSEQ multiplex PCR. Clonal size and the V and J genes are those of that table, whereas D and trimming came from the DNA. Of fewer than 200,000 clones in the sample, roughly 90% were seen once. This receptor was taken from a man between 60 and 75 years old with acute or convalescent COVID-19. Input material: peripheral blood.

The CDR3 sequence: CASSQNRDTGELFF. The CDR3 nucleotides read TGTGCCAGCAGCCAGAACAGGGACACCGGGGAGCTGTTTTTT. The rearrangement uses TRBV2 and TRBJ2-2, with a possible D match to TRBD1 (6 bases). Trimming took off 6 bases at V and 3 bases at J, with 11 bases between the two ends. The CDR3 runs to 14 residues. CDR1 SNHLY and CDR2 FYNNEI come from the germline V gene.